The 13 T cell receptor beta chains in this list originate from one sample, sequenced in a study of sequential checkpoint blockade in melanoma. The treatment denotes: randomized to nivolumab then ipilimumab (arm A) or the reverse (arm B). Repertoires were generated with immunoSEQ multiplex PCR, while TCRdb's copy carries only in-frame clones and drops some. Seen here are approximately 10,000 clones, 70% to 85% observed once, and the top ten hold approximately 55%. The sequences come from CD8+ T cells sorted from blood (inferred from file names), collected from a patient given nivolumab and ipilimumab in sequence. The receptors derive from a human donor with melanoma.

About this clone itself: At one of its ends the junction is not consistent with the germline gene, which may arise from a read error. Other DNA sequences from this sample encode an identical CDR3 as well. The chain carries TRBV5-6 and TRBJ2-7, with 7 positions matching TRBD1. Germline lookup yields CDR1 SGHDT and CDR2 YYEEEE. The CDR3 has 17 amino acids. The CDR3 DNA reads TGCGCCAGCAGCTCAACCGGTGGGACAGACCCCTCCTACGAGCAGTACTTC. This encodes CASSSTGGTDPSYEQYF.

The rearrangement uses TRBV6-1 and TRBJ2-2; 9 nucleotides agree with TRBD1. This CDR3 region has 14 residues. Germline CDR1 reads MNHNS; CDR2 reads SASEGT. The J segment lost 4 bases and the V segment lost 5 bases, leaving 2 bases of the junction unmatched. CDR3 nucleotides: TGTGCCAGCAGTTTGACAGGGGGCACCGGGGAGCTGTTTTTT. Protein product: CASSLTGGTGELFF.

The chain employs TRBV19 and TRBJ2-1; 8 nucleotides align to TRBD1. This CDR3 region has 16 residues. V shed 5 bases, J shed 0 bases, and the junction held 6 bases outside the gene matches. Germline lookup yields CDR1 LNHDA and CDR2 SQIVND (reference sequence). In DNA form, the CDR3 reads TGTGCCAGTAGTGCCCGGACAGGGAGCTCCTACAATGAGCAGTTCTTC. Amino acid sequence: CASSARTGSSYNEQFF.

V usage is TRBV27 and J usage is TRBJ2-2, with 12 bases aligning to TRBD2. Losses at the gene ends were 4 bases for V and 0 bases for J; bases not matched to a gene: 3. The germline V gene encodes CDR1 MNHEY and CDR2 SMNVEV (reference sequence). CDR3 length equals 17 residues. The CDR3 spells CASSSLAGGPNTGELFF. CDR3 sequence (DNA): TGTGCCAGCAGTTCACTAGCGGGGGGACCGAACACCGGGGAGCTGTTTTTT.

This clone was found once. The rearrangement links TRBV10-2 to TRBJ2-3, with 9 positions matching TRBD2. The CDR3 is 18 residues long. The V segment lost 0 bases and the J segment 2 bases; nucleotides outside the gene matches: 9. In germline, CDR1 is WSHSY, CDR2 SAAADI. The CDR3 reads CASSESRASGTITDTQYF. The CDR3 DNA reads TGCGCCAGCAGTGAGTCGAGGGCTAGCGGGACAATCACAGATACGCAGTATTTT.

The rearrangement joins TRBV7-2 to TRBJ2-7; tentatively, D is TRBD1 (5 bases). Trimming cost V 6 bases and J 3 bases, with 12 bases left between them. Germline assignment: CDR1 SGHTA and CDR2 FQGNSA. There are 13 residues in the CDR3. The CDR3 bases are TGTGCCAGCAGATTCAGGGTTAGCTACGAGCAGTACTTC. It is translated as CASRFRVSYEQYF.

The chain carries TRBV2 and TRBJ1-3; 10 positions match TRBD1. The CDR3 consists of 15 residues. V was pared by 4 bases and J by 4 bases, with 4 bases of the junction left unmatched. The germline V gene has CDR1 SNHLY and CDR2 FYNNEI. CDR3 sequence: CASSGQGALGNTIYF. In nucleotides, the CDR3 is TGTGCCAGCAGTGGACAGGGGGCGCTCGGAAACACCATATATTTT.

The chain joins TRBV13 to TRBJ2-2; 8 nucleotides line up with TRBD1. The CDR3 runs to 15 residues. The J segment lost 6 bases and the V segment lost 0 bases, leaving 3 bases of the junction unmatched. Germline assignment: CDR1 PRHDT and CDR2 FYEKMQ (reference sequence). DNA for the CDR3: TGTGCCAGCAGCTTAGGGACAGGGGTTTCCGGGGAGCTGTTTTTT. Protein sequence: CASSLGTGVSGELFF. Full variable domain (remainder filled in from reference TRBV13 and TRBJ2-2): AAGVIQSPRHLIKEKRETATLKCYPIPRHDTVYWYQQGPGQDPQFLISFYEKMQSDKGSIPDRFSAQQFSDYHSELNMSSLELGDSALYFCASSLGTGVSGELFFGEGSRLTVL.

J is TRBJ2-1 and V is TRBV29-1; no firm D call. The CDR3 is 13 amino acids. The V end was cut by 2 bases, the J end by 8 bases, with 13 bases between. Germline V gene sequence: CDR1 SQVTM, CDR2 ANQGSEA. The CDR3 bases are TGCAGCGTTGAAAGTGGCAGCAGCGATGAGCAGTTCTTC. This sequence encodes CSVESGSSDEQFF.

The rearrangement links TRBV30 to TRBJ1-5; D uncertain. The length of the CDR3 is 13 residues. CDR1 is GTSNPN and CDR2 is SVGIG in the germline V gene (reference sequence). V was shortened by 6 bases and J by 6 bases, with 15 bases between the two germline ends. The CDR3 DNA follows: TGTGCCTGTACGGGAGAGGTTAGTCAGCCCCAGCATTTT. It codes for CACTGEVSQPQHF. Using reference TRBV30 and TRBJ1-5 for the parts outside the CDR3, the full variable domain is SQTIHQWPATLVQPVGSPLSLECTVEGTSNPNLYWYRQAAGRGLQLLFYSVGIGQISSEVPQNLSASRPQDRQFILSSKKLLLSDSGFYLCACTGEVSQPQHFGDGTRLSIL.

CDR3 sequence reads: CASSPRTGNPYNEQFF. In DNA, the CDR3 is TGTGCCAGCAGTCCAAGGACAGGGAATCCCTACAATGAGCAGTTCTTC. The chain links TRBV27 to TRBJ2-1, with 8 bases identical to TRBD1. The CDR3 sequence is 16 residues long. Germline CDR1 and CDR2: MNHEY and SMNVEV (reference sequence). The V and J ends lost 5 bases and 2 bases, in that order; junction bases with no gene match: 8.

This clone turned up a few times. The chain recombines TRBV7-8 with TRBJ2-1, with 7 positions matching TRBD2. The CDR3 loop spans 13 amino acids. V shed 5 bases, J shed 5 bases, and the junction held 3 bases outside the gene matches. Germline V gene data show CDR1 as SGHVS and CDR2 as FQNEAQ. CDR3 coding DNA: TGTGCCAGCAGCCCTGGACTAGACAATGAGCAGTTCTTC. Amino acid sequence: CASSPGLDNEQFF.

The genes are TRBV18 and TRBJ2-7; D may be TRBD2 (5 bases). V lost 2 bases, J lost 6 bases, and 14 bases lay in between. This CDR3 has 14 residues. Germline V lookup: CDR1 KGHSH, CDR2 LQKENI. The CDR3 coding sequence is TGTGCCAGCTCACCAAGGGCGGACTTTGGCGAGCAGTACTTC. Protein product: CASSPRADFGEQYF.